A single sample gave rise to the 25 T cell receptor beta chains below, sequenced in a study of blood T cell repertoires in COVID-19. Method: immunoSEQ multiplex PCR; TCRdb's copy keeps in-frame clones and lacks some. This sample has approximately 200,000 clones, with roughly 83% found just once. Source material: peripheral blood. The receptors come from a woman aged 50 to 60 with acute or convalescent COVID-19.

This rearrangement joins TRBV5-4 to TRBJ2-1; the match to TRBD2 covers 11 bases. With V trimmed by 3 bases and J by 5 bases, 4 bases remained unmatched. Germline V gene lookup returns CDR1 SGHNT and CDR2 YYREEE (reference sequence). The CDR3 totals 15 residues. CDR3 coding DNA: TGTGCCAGCAGCTCCGGGACTAGCGGCGACAATGAGCAGTTCTTC. Translating it yields CASSSGTSGDNEQFF.

V is TRBV6-2 or TRBV6-3 and J is TRBJ2-2, with TRBD1 as a possible D gene (6 bases). V was pared by 6 bases and J by 5 bases, with 22 bases between. This CDR3 contains 17 residues. The germline gives CDR1 MNHEY, CDR2 SVGEGT. The CDR3 loop reads CASSRRPGQMPTGELFF. CDR3 DNA sequence: TGTGCCAGCAGCAGACGACCGGGACAAATGCCAACCGGGGAGCTGTTTTTT.

V gene TRBV5-6 combines with J gene TRBJ1-5; no reliable D call. The CDR3 has 14 amino acids. Trimming shortened V by 0 bases and J by 12 bases, and 16 bases separated the two germline ends. The germline V gene has CDR1 SGHDT and CDR2 YYEEEE. CDR3 bases: TGTGCCAGCAGCTTGGGGCCGCCCAATCATGGCCAGCATTTT. This sequence encodes CASSLGPPNHGQHF.

The chain links TRBV5-4 to TRBJ1-2, with TRBD1 as a possible D gene (5 bases). The CDR3 sequence is 12 residues long. V was trimmed by 2 bases and J by 8 bases, leaving 10 bases between them. The germline gives CDR1 SGHNT, CDR2 YYREEE (reference sequence). The CDR3 region has the DNA TGTGCCAGCAGCTTTCACCAGGGAGGCTACACCTTC. Translating gives CASSFHQGGYTF.

The gene calls are TRBV5-1 and TRBJ2-7, with 8 positions matching TRBD2. The CDR3 has 15 residues. With 0 bases clipped from V and 6 bases from J, the junction kept 8 bases outside the gene matches. Germline-derived CDR1 and CDR2 are SGHRS and YFSETQ. Here the CDR3 DNA reads TGCGCCAGCAGCTTGGAGGCCTCCGGGAGGGGCGAGCAGTACTTC. It codes for CASSLEASGRGEQYF.

This chain links TRBV18 with TRBJ2-7; 7 bases match TRBD2. The CDR3 covers 17 residues. Germline V lookup: CDR1 KGHSH, CDR2 LQKENI. V dropped 2 bases and J dropped 7; count of bases not matched to a gene: 17. CDR3 residues: CASSPVASFGGSLEQYF. The DNA for the CDR3 is TGTGCCAGCTCACCAGTGGCATCTTTCGGGGGGAGCTTGGAGCAGTACTTC.

The chain joins TRBV18 to TRBJ1-2; D possibly corresponds to TRBD1 (6 bases). Trimming shortened V by 0 bases and J by 3 bases, and 8 bases separated the two germline ends. Germline assignment: CDR1 KGHSH and CDR2 LQKENI. This CDR3 comprises 14 residues. In nucleotides, the CDR3 is TGTGCCAGCTCACCACCTAACAGGGACTATGGCTACACCTTC. Residues: CASSPPNRDYGYTF. The full variable domain, with the rest looked up from reference TRBV18 and TRBJ1-2, is NAGVMQNPRHLVRRRGQEARLRCSPMKGHSHVYWYRQLPEEGLKFMVYLQKENIIDESGMPKERFSAEFPKEGPSILRIQQVVRGDSAAYFCASSPPNRDYGYTFGSGTRLTVV.

As concerns this clone: Other DNA sequences in this sample translate to the same CDR3. This chain connects TRBV5-1 to TRBJ2-5; TRBD2 might be the D (6 bases). The CDR3 spans 15 residues. Between the trimmed V and J ends, which lost 4 bases and 5 bases, there was a span of 18 bases. Germline lookup yields CDR1 SGHRS and CDR2 YFSETQ. For the CDR3, the DNA is TGCGCCAGCAGCCCAAGTGGGACTGGGGGGGAGACCCAGTACTTC. It encodes CASSPSGTGGETQYF.

This clone has just one count. The V and J genes are TRBV5-1 and TRBJ1-6, with 7 bases aligning to TRBD1. CDR3 length: 17 residues. Germline CDR1 reads SGHRS; CDR2 reads YFSETQ. V lost 3 bases and J lost 0; bases outside the gene matches: 6. CDR3 residues: CASSSDQGGSYNSPLHF. The CDR3 coding sequence is TGCGCCAGCAGCTCCGATCAGGGGGGCTCCTATAATTCACCCCTCCACTTT.

The CDR3 DNA reads as TGTGCCAGCAGCTTAGACAACCCAGGCATGCTTGAAGCTTTCTTT. It codes for CASSLDNPGMLEAFF. The chain uses TRBV7-9 and TRBJ1-1; D is undetermined. V dropped 1 base and J dropped 7 bases, with 16 bases sitting between them. Per the germline V gene, CDR1 is SEHNR and CDR2 is FQNEAQ (reference sequence). This CDR3 comprises 15 residues.

V and J are TRBV27 and TRBJ2-2; perhaps TRBD1 as D (6 bases). Germline V gene lookup returns CDR1 MNHEY and CDR2 SMNVEV (reference sequence). The CDR3 is made up of 15 amino acids. V lost 5 bases and J 4 bases, leaving 14 bases between the germline ends. Written as DNA, the CDR3 is TGTGCCAGCAGTCCCTCATGGACAGCCACCGGGGAGCTGTTTTTT. This codes for CASSPSWTATGELFF.

V is TRBV10-2 and J is TRBJ1-5, with no clear D. Trimming left V 2 bases short and J 3 bases short, with 5 bases between. There are 13 residues in the CDR3. Germline V gives CDR1 WSHSY, CDR2 SAAADI. The CDR3: CASSEVFNQPQHF. Here the CDR3 DNA reads TGCGCCAGCAGTGAGGTATTCAATCAGCCCCAGCATTTT.

This clone was observed a few times. Other DNA sequences from this sample encode an identical CDR3 as well. The CDR3 loop is CASSYGRGTEAFF. CDR3 sequence (DNA): TGTGCCAGCAGTTACGGTCGCGGGACTGAAGCTTTCTTT. This chain connects TRBV6-5 to TRBJ1-1, with D unresolved. CDR3 size: 13 residues. V lost 2 bases to trimming and J lost 5 bases, with 9 bases between them. Germline lookup yields CDR1 MNHEY and CDR2 SVGAGI.

The CDR3 here is CASSFAGRNSPLHF. DNA for the CDR3: TGTGCCAGCAGCTTTGCGGGTAGGAATTCACCCCTCCACTTT. The genes are TRBV5-6 and TRBJ1-6; D gene uncertain. V lost 2 bases and J lost 7, with 10 bases in between. The germline V gene encodes CDR1 SGHDT and CDR2 YYEEEE. The length of the CDR3 is 14 residues.

The chain joins TRBV11-1 to TRBJ2-3; 10 bases line up with TRBD1. The J segment lost 2 bases and the V segment lost 5 bases, leaving 4 bases of the junction unmatched. CDR1 SGHAT and CDR2 FQDESV come from the germline V gene (reference sequence). The CDR3 has 15 residues. The CDR3 DNA reads TGTGCCAGCAGCACGGACAGGGGGATCACAGATACGCAGTATTTT. Protein: CASSTDRGITDTQYF. The complete variable domain, with remaining parts taken from reference TRBV11-1 and TRBJ2-3, reads EAEVAQSPRYKITEKSQAVAFWCDPISGHATLYWYRQILGQGPELLVQFQDESVVDDSQLPKDRFSAERLKGVDSTLKIQPAELGDSAMYLCASSTDRGITDTQYFGPGTRLTVL.

This chain links TRBV4-1 with TRBJ1-3; possible D gene TRBD1, 6 bases. The CDR3 length is 15 residues. Germline V gene data show CDR1 as MGHRA and CDR2 as YSYEKL. The V end was cut by 1 base, the J end by 4 bases, with 11 bases between. The DNA of the CDR3 is TGCGCCAGCAGCCAAGGAAGGGGGTCGGGAAACACCATATATTTT. Protein: CASSQGRGSGNTIYF.

This clone was recorded a few times. This chain links TRBV7-8 with TRBJ1-5, with D perhaps TRBD1 (6 bases). V was pared by 5 bases and J by 6 bases, with 8 bases between. The CDR3 contains 12 residues. Germline values: CDR1 SGHVS, CDR2 FQNEAQ. The CDR3, as DNA: TGTGCCAGCAGCCTGGACAGTCAGCCCCAGCATTTT. Protein: CASSLDSQPQHF. Complete variable domain (other parts from reference TRBV7-8 and TRBJ1-5): GAGVSQSPRYKVAKRGQDVALRCDPISGHVSLFWYQQALGQGPEFLTYFQNEAQLDKSGLPSDRFFAERPEGSVSTLKIQRTQQEDSAVYLCASSLDSQPQHFGDGTRLSIL.

The chain is built from TRBV5-4 and TRBJ2-7, with D maybe TRBD2 (6 bases). The CDR3 is made up of 15 amino acids. Germline V gene lookup returns CDR1 SGHNT and CDR2 YYREEE (reference sequence). Trimming stripped 3 bases from V and 0 bases from J, with 13 bases between. The CDR3 region is CASSSGAGSSYEQYF. The CDR3 region has the DNA TGTGCCAGCAGCTCGGGAGCGGGTAGCTCCTACGAGCAGTACTTC.

The chain is built from TRBV28 and TRBJ2-7, with 8 nucleotides matching TRBD2. The CDR3 runs 19 residues. Germline V CDR1 and CDR2: MDHEN, SYDVKM. V was pared by 1 base and J by 0 bases, with 14 bases of the junction left unmatched. The DNA for the CDR3 is TGTGCCAGCAGTTTATTGGCTAGCGGGCGAGTGCCCTCCTCCTACGAGCAGTACTTC. Its translation is CASSLLASGRVPSSYEQYF.

V gene TRBV30 combines with J gene TRBJ1-1; no clear D. The CDR3 totals 13 residues. Per the germline V gene, CDR1 is GTSNPN and CDR2 is SVGIG (reference sequence). Between the trimmed V and J ends, which lost 1 base and 1 base, there was a span of 7 bases. DNA of the CDR3: TGTGCCTGGAGTGGTCAGCGGAACACTGAAGCTTTCTTT. Translating it yields CAWSGQRNTEAFF. Based on the CDR3 plus reference TRBV30 and TRBJ1-1, the full variable domain is SQTIHQWPATLVQPVGSPLSLECTVEGTSNPNLYWYRQAAGRGLQLLFYSVGIGQISSEVPQNLSASRPQDRQFILSSKKLLLSDSGFYLCAWSGQRNTEAFFGQGTRLTVV.

The chain has TRBV5-1 and TRBJ1-5, with unresolved D. The CDR3 length is 15 residues. Between the trimmed V and J ends, which lost 1 base and 4 bases, there was a span of 12 bases. CDR1 and CDR2 from the germline V gene are SGHRS and YFSETQ. The CDR3 nucleotides are TGCGCCAGCAGCTTGACCGGGGTTGGGAATCAGCCCCAGCATTTT. It translates to CASSLTGVGNQPQHF.

This chain links TRBV7-3 with TRBJ2-3; a possible D gene is TRBD1 (5 bases). Germline V lookup: CDR1 SGHTA, CDR2 FQGTGA. Trimming pared 5 bases from V and 4 bases from J, leaving 19 bases between. CDR3 length: 16 amino acids. CDR3 residues: CASSPGKGRMSDTQYF. CDR3 DNA sequence: TGTGCCAGCAGCCCCGGTAAGGGGCGCATGTCAGATACGCAGTATTTT.

This chain uses TRBV4-2 with TRBJ2-3, with 10 bases that match TRBD2. CDR3 length: 16 residues. Germline trimming cut 1 base from V and 3 bases from J; bases unmatched to any gene: 4. Germline CDR1 is LGHNA and CDR2 is YNFKEQ. This chain's CDR3 is CASSQGLAGGTDTQYF. The CDR3 DNA follows: TGTGCCAGCAGCCAAGGATTAGCGGGAGGTACAGATACGCAGTATTTT.

The chain uses TRBV9 and TRBJ2-7; D is ambiguous. Trimming cost V 0 bases and J 5 bases, with 9 bases left between them. The V gene's germline CDR1 is SGDLS and CDR2 YYNGEE. This CDR3 region has 13 residues. CDR3 amino acids: CASSVAPVNEQYF. The CDR3 DNA follows: TGTGCCAGCAGCGTAGCTCCAGTTAACGAGCAGTACTTC.

The chain has TRBV28 and TRBJ1-2; tentative D call: TRBD1 (6 bases). The CDR3 runs 13 residues. Looked up from germline, CDR1 is MDHEN and CDR2 is SYDVKM. V was clipped by 3 bases and J by 7 bases, with 12 bases between them. The CDR3 here is CASSFGRGGGYTF. In DNA, the CDR3 is TGTGCCAGCAGTTTTGGCAGGGGCGGTGGCTACACCTTC.